This record concerns one T cell receptor beta chain sequence. Its antigen is still unknown. The entry originates in a study of cytomegalovirus exposure and HLA in healthy donors. Broader study findings: In a later analysis, donors in an Asian-associated ancestry cluster reportedly had fewer N-insertions in productive TCRs than the cohort mean.

A multiplex PCR was run with 60 Vbeta primers and 13 Jbeta primers. TCRdb's copy holds only in-frame clones and misses some; the assay was immunoSEQ multiplex PCR. The data show approximately 140,000 clones, and the top ten clones hold roughly 1.5%. The source material was PBMCs. The receptor was isolated from a woman in her forties in good health and CMV-seronegative.

The CDR3 protein is CASRPQGNVGSPLHF. The CDR3 nucleotides are TGTGCCAGCAGACCACAGGGGAACGTAGGTTCACCCCTCCACTTT. The chain carries TRBV6-5 and TRBJ1-6; 7 nucleotides align to TRBD1. The germline gives CDR1 MNHEY, CDR2 SVGAGI. Trimming at V came to 6 bases and at J to 9 bases, leaving 11 bases not matched to a gene. This CDR3 has 15 amino acids.